This T cell receptor (beta chain) was profiled in a study of cytomegalovirus exposure and HLA in healthy donors. General study findings and limits: The sole available immune exposure information was CMV serostatus. Researchers reported in a later analysis that a missense DCLRE1C variant was tied to TCR beta V- and J-gene trimming. The analysis excluded some indistinguishable V segments, including TRBV6-2 and TRBV6-3.

About this clone: As yet, its antigen is unknown.

The PCR employed 60 Vbeta primers together with 13 Jbeta primers. The protocol was immunoSEQ multiplex PCR, while the TCRdb copy is restricted to in-frame clones and leaves out a portion. The sample contains under 250,000 clones, around 80% of which appear only once. The CDR3 has 15 residues. In germline, CDR1 is SQVTM, CDR2 ANQGSEA. Trimming took 4 bases from V and 4 from J, leaving 17 bases between them. The sequencing input was PBMCs. This clonotype was sampled from a boy aged 5-17 years in good health and CMV-seronegative. J is TRBJ1-5 and V is TRBV29-1, with no clear D. The CDR3 bases are TGCAGCGTTGGGGTCGAGTCGGTAGCAAATCAGCCCCAGCATTTT. It translates to CSVGVESVANQPQHF.